This T cell receptor (beta chain) was observed in a study of identical twins. General study results and limits: Models, which agreed with sharing between unrelated individuals, nonetheless underestimated the out-of-frame TCR alpha sharing seen in monozygotic twins. Potential partial confounding of zero-insertion analyses by invariant MAIT and iNKT cells was noted.

Points on this clonotype: The antigen is undetermined.

Every one of the donors was a healthy Caucasian. CDR1 and CDR2 (germline): LGHDT, YNNKEL (reference sequence). V lost 0 bases and J lost 6, with 21 bases in between. The length of the CDR3 is 18 residues. The authors used template switching to add a universal primer site and gave cDNA unique molecular identifiers. TCRdb reprocessed the 5' RACE reads via MiXCR and lists one record per CDR3 protein. Among around 510,000 distinct CDR3 sequences listed, 13% to 15% were seen once. These data were likewise used in another study, on yellow fever vaccine responses in identical twins.

The source is a woman aged 18-29 years in good health. The sample was CD4+ T cells sorted from blood. The gene calls are TRBV3-1 and TRBJ2-1; the D gene is possibly TRBD2 (5 bases). CDR3 nucleotides: TGTGCCAGCAGCCAAGAGATTGGGGTTGGACCAGCGGCCAATGAGCAGTTCTTC. Protein product: CASSQEIGVGPAANEQFF.